The present T cell receptor beta chain was sequenced within a study of T cells in Graves' hyperthyroidism and ophthalmopathy. General study points: Most expanded thyroid clonotypes above 0.001 also appeared in blood. Separation of ophthalmopathy from stable hyperthyroidism was achieved by a 13 V-J model.

Losses at the gene ends were 6 bases for V and 4 bases for J; bases not matched to a gene: 11. Germline CDR1 is MDHEN and CDR2 is SYDVKM. CDR3 length: 15 residues. RNA transcripts were the template for amplifying TCR beta CDR3 regions. The HTBI set primed first-round TCR CDR3 RT-PCR. TCRdb reanalysed the multiplex PCR reads using MiXCR and keeps one entry per CDR3 protein. The data contain 300,000 to 450,000 distinct CDR3 sequences, more than 15% of them seen just once; the ten biggest clones take up around 30%. This clonotype was detected a few times. Its antigen is still unknown. V and J are TRBV28 and TRBJ2-7; TRBD2 agrees at 8 bases. This TCR derives from a woman between 18 and 29 years old with Graves' hyperthyroidism that later progressed to Graves' ophthalmopathy. Sequencing was carried out using blood. CDR3 nucleotides: TGTGCCAGCAGCACCGCCGGGGGGGGACCATACGAGCAGTACTTC. Translation gives CASSTAGGGPYEQYF.